This T cell receptor (beta chain) was captured in a study of blood T cell repertoires in COVID-19. Study-level information: Donors in the United States, Italy and Spain gave samples during acute or convalescent COVID-19. The cDNA or gDNA used as material had been derived from T cells, B-cell-depleted T cells, or PBMCs.

Under the authors' procedure: Nucleated cell number was recorded as an estimate derived from reference gene primer amplification. Assay used: immunoSEQ multiplex PCR; TCRdb lists only in-frame clones, some missing. For V, J and clone size, that table is used; D and trimming come from the DNA. Of some 15,000 clones in the sample, about 89% were seen once. This CDR3 has 13 amino acids. From germline, CDR1 is WSHSY and CDR2 SAAADI. The V segment lost 6 bases and the J segment 2 bases; nucleotides outside the gene matches: 3. The TCR comes from a woman in her 70s in a cohort sampled during active or convalescent COVID-19. Material for sequencing was peripheral blood. The V call is TRBV10-2, the J call TRBJ2-7; 8 positions match TRBD1. The CDR3 bases are TGCGCCAGCAGGGGACAGGCGGCCTACGAGCAGTACTTC. Its translation: CASRGQAAYEQYF.